Here is one T cell receptor beta chain with its context. Clones were sequenced by immunoSEQ multiplex PCR, and TCRdb holds only the in-frame ones, with some missing. The sample lists around 280,000 clones; about 83% were seen once. Before being deemed recovered, Cohort 3 donors had two negative PCRs, clearance, or symptom resolution. The sample belongs to a study of blood T cell repertoires in COVID-19. At the level of the study: Material from acute and convalescent COVID-19 was sourced from the United States, Italy and Spain.

Sequencing was performed on PBMCs or T cells enriched from blood (not recorded which). The clonotype was recovered from a middle-aged woman who had recovered from COVID-19.

CDR3 region: CASSQNKYRASGNTIYF. Written as DNA, the CDR3 is TGTGCCAGCTCACAAAATAAGTACAGGGCCTCTGGAAACACCATATATTTT. This chain links TRBV18 with TRBJ1-3, with D maybe TRBD1 (6 bases). The CDR3 sequence is 17 residues long. In germline, CDR1 is KGHSH, CDR2 LQKENI. Trimming pared 4 bases from V and 0 bases from J, leaving 16 bases between.